The present entry profiles one TCR beta chain with its context. What it binds is unknown. The CDR3 loop spans 15 amino acids. V was trimmed by 5 bases and J by 3 bases, leaving 11 bases between them. Germline V gives CDR1 SEHNR, CDR2 FQNEAQ (reference sequence). This PCR relied on a set of 60 Vbeta primers and 13 Jbeta primers. The repertoire was sequenced with immunoSEQ multiplex PCR; TCRdb's copy has only in-frame clones and lacks some. Found here are around 150,000 clones, approximately 80% of them singletons; the top ten hold 1.5% to 2.5%. The sample belongs to a study of cytomegalovirus exposure and HLA in healthy donors. Across the study: An analysis done earlier identified more than 100 million unique TCR beta sequences from approximately 180 million T cells. Notes on the study in general: A later analysis reported that several of the most significant clusters appeared to be linked to common viral pathogens, among them Epstein-Barr virus. High specificity and sensitivity for cytomegalovirus status were reported for the classifier. Per a prior analysis, the majority of TCR beta V segments were productive roughly 90% or roughly 30% of the time.

This receptor was taken from a man younger than 35 in good health and CMV-seronegative. The sequenced material came from PBMCs. This chain links TRBV7-9 with TRBJ2-6; weak D call: TRBD1 (5 bases). As DNA, the CDR3 is TGTGCCAGCAGCACTCAGGGCGGTGGGGCCAACGTCCTGACTTTC. Its translation: CASSTQGGGANVLTF.